Listed here is a single TCR beta chain. The data stem from a study of T cells expressing NK-cell markers. The CDR3 contains 14 residues. Reprocessing the 5' RACE reads, TCRdb reports a single entry for every CDR3 protein and omits DNA. The listing contains roughly 110,000 distinct CDR3 sequences. Sequenced input: blood T cells: a sorted CD56 or NKG2C T cell subset, CD4+ or CD8+ T cells, or bulk PBMC T cells (not recorded which). The receptor's source is a woman between 18 and 70 years old in good health. The gene calls are TRBV12-3 or TRBV12-4 and TRBJ2-3; there is no DNA to check the TCRdb D call of TRBD2. The CDR3: CASSLGDDTDTQYF.